This is a list of T cell receptor beta chains from one sample in a study of post-analysis software for immune sequencing data. TCRdb re-called the PCR reads with MiXCR, one entry per CDR3 protein. The data show almost 700,000 distinct CDR3 sequences, with approximately 59% seen just once and around 11% held by the top ten. The sequencing input was blood. The source of these receptors is a girl aged 2-10 years with multiple sclerosis. The CDR3 runs from the conserved cysteine through the conserved F or W. The D gene is left open where the match is weak. Some rows mark clone size as missing; the rest say once, few, many or name a class of expanded clone.

J gene,V gene,D gene,clone size,CDR3 protein,CDR3 DNA
TRBJ2-1,TRBV7-8,-,-,CASSLIWGLEHNEQFF,TGTGCCAGCAGTCTAATATGGGGACTCGAGCACAATGAGCAGTTCTTC
TRBJ1-1,TRBV6-5,-,few,CASSYNKARTEAFF,TGTGCCAGCAGTTACAATAAGGCGCGTACTGAAGCTTTCTTT
TRBJ1-3,TRBV7-2,-,-,CASSLGRSSSGNTIYF,TGTGCCAGCAGCTTGGGGCGATCAAGCTCTGGAAACACCATATATTTT
TRBJ1-1,TRBV4-1,-,-,CASSQDWGGRTTANTEAFF,TGCGCCAGCAGCCAAGATTGGGGGGGGAGGACAACAGCGAACACTGAAGCTTTCTTT
TRBJ2-3,TRBV6-1,-,-,CASTEGTLRDTQYF,TGTGCCAGCACTGAGGGGACACTCAGGGATACGCAGTATTTT
TRBJ2-1,TRBV6-5,TRBD1,-,CASSWTGSNEQFF,TGTGCCAGCAGTTGGACAGGGTCGAATGAGCAGTTCTTC
TRBJ2-7,TRBV5-1,TRBD1,-,CASNCCGTGPYEQYF,TGCGCCAGCAACTGTTGCGGGACAGGGCCCTACGAGCAGTACTTC
TRBJ1-6,TRBV11-2,TRBD1,-,CASSPSGTVWTLHF,TGTGCCAGCAGCCCGTCCGGGACAGTCTGGACCCTCCACTTT
TRBJ2-1,TRBV7-2,-,-,CARVREPYNEQFF,TGTGCCAGAGTCCGGGAGCCCTACAATGAGCAGTTCTTC
TRBJ2-7,TRBV6-6,-,-,CASSFRDDSYEQYF,TGTGCCAGCAGCTTCCGAGACGATTCCTACGAGCAGTACTTC
TRBJ1-2,TRBV7-6,-,-,CASSRIYVGGYTF,TGTGCCAGCAGCCGGATCTACGTCGGGGGCTACACCTTC
TRBJ2-1,TRBV7-2,TRBD1,-,CASSSSGGLRGNEQFF,TGTGCCAGCAGCAGTTCAGGGGGCCTTCGTGGGAATGAGCAGTTCTTC
TRBJ1-5,TRBV12-3/TRBV12-4,-,-,CASSCQVANQPQHF,TGTGCCAGCAGTTGCCAGGTTGCCAATCAGCCCCAGCATTTT
TRBJ1-1,TRBV10-1,TRBD1,-,CASSARQGAEAFF,TGCGCCAGCAGTGCGAGGCAGGGGGCTGAAGCTTTCTTT
TRBJ2-7,TRBV25-1,-,few,CASSEGLSYEQYF,TGTGCCAGCAGTGAGGGCCTTTCCTACGAGCAGTACTTC
TRBJ2-7,TRBV5-1,-,-,CASSLTASSYEQYF,TGCGCCAGCAGCTTAACAGCATCCTCCTACGAGCAGTACTTC
TRBJ2-7,TRBV10-3,TRBD2,-,CAISTTSGGSEQYF,TGTGCCATCAGTACGACTAGCGGGGGAAGTGAGCAGTACTTC
TRBJ1-4,TRBV6-5,-,-,CASRRQAGGEKLFF,TGTGCCAGCAGGCGACAGGCCGGGGGTGAAAAACTGTTTTTT
TRBJ2-5,TRBV7-9,-,-,CASSWQGGEETQYF,TGTGCCAGCAGCTGGCAGGGTGGAGAAGAGACCCAGTACTTC
TRBJ2-3,TRBV4-2,-,-,CASSQEGRRPTDAQYF,TGTGCCAGCAGCCAAGAGGGACGCCGGCCCACAGATGCGCAGTATTTT
TRBJ2-7,TRBV6-1,TRBD1,many,CASKGTGTYEQYF,TGTGCCAGCAAGGGGACAGGTACCTACGAGCAGTACTTC
TRBJ1-1,TRBV12-3/TRBV12-4,-,-,CASSLNQGGNTEAFF,TGTGCCAGCAGTTTAAATCAAGGGGGAAACACTGAAGCTTTCTTT
TRBJ2-7,TRBV7-6,-,-,CASSLAPGRNEQYF,TGTGCCAGCAGCTTAGCGCCGGGGCGGAACGAGCAGTACTTC
TRBJ1-2,TRBV20-1,-,-,CSAPDGYGYTF,TGCAGTGCTCCGGACGGCTATGGCTACACCTTC
TRBJ2-1,TRBV5-1,TRBD2,-,CASSSIAGGPLEQFF,TGCGCCAGCAGCTCCATAGCGGGAGGTCCTCTTGAGCAGTTCTTC
TRBJ2-7,TRBV12-3/TRBV12-4,-,-,CASSLNEAYEQYF,TGTGCCAGCAGTTTGAACGAAGCCTACGAGCAGTACTTC
TRBJ2-1,TRBV10-3,-,-,CAISESISGPTGEQFF,TGTGCCATCAGTGAGTCCATTAGCGGCCCTACCGGTGAGCAGTTCTTC
TRBJ1-2,TRBV6-5,-,few,CASSYSIYGVGYGYTF,TGTGCCAGCAGTTACTCGATATACGGGGTCGGCTATGGCTACACCTTC
TRBJ2-6,TRBV2,TRBD1,-,CASDRGTISSGANVLTF,TGTGCCAGCGACAGGGGGACGATAAGCTCTGGGGCCAACGTCCTGACTTTC
TRBJ2-1,TRBV20-1,-,-,CSATRDYNEQFF,TGCAGTGCTACCAGGGACTACAATGAGCAGTTCTTC
TRBJ2-5,TRBV4-3,-,-,CASSQSVGSREAQYF,TGCGCCAGCAGCCAAAGTGTGGGGTCTAGAGAGGCCCAGTACTTC
TRBJ2-3,TRBV5-1,-,few,CASSLEVVTDTQYF,TGCGCCAGCAGCTTGGAGGTAGTGACAGATACGCAGTATTTT
TRBJ2-5,TRBV10-3,TRBD2,few,CAIGRTSDQETQYF,TGTGCCATCGGACGGACTAGCGACCAAGAGACCCAGTACTTC
TRBJ1-2,TRBV4-1,TRBD1,-,CASSGHRGRLVDYGYTF,TGCGCCAGCAGCGGCCACAGGGGGCGCTTGGTTGACTATGGCTACACCTTC
TRBJ2-5,TRBV7-9,TRBD1,-,CASSSWPRDREKETQYF,TGTGCCAGCAGCTCATGGCCCCGGGACAGGGAAAAAGAGACCCAGTACTTC
TRBJ1-2,TRBV6-5,-,few,CASRGAGLGSGGYTF,TGTGCCAGCAGAGGGGCCGGGTTGGGGTCAGGCGGCTACACCTTC
TRBJ1-5,TRBV19,TRBD1,-,CASSEDRANQPQHF,TGTGCCAGTAGTGAAGACAGGGCTAATCAGCCCCAGCATTTT
TRBJ2-7,TRBV27,-,-,CASSFGRDYEQYF,TGTGCCAGCAGTTTCGGCAGGGATTACGAGCAGTACTTC
TRBJ2-5,TRBV10-3,-,few,CATRKGVETQYF,TGTGCCACCCGGAAGGGGGTAGAGACCCAGTACTTC
TRBJ2-7,TRBV6-1,-,-,CASREQGGVLSAYEQYF,TGTGCCAGCAGGGAACAGGGTGGGGTTTTGTCAGCGTACGAGCAGTACTTC
TRBJ2-1,TRBV7-6,-,-,CASSLGGPLNEQFF,TGTGCCAGCAGCTTAGGAGGGCCCCTCAATGAGCAGTTCTTC
TRBJ1-5,TRBV12-3/TRBV12-4,-,-,CASSDQLGAGSNQPQHF,TGTGCCAGCAGTGATCAGTTGGGAGCGGGGAGCAATCAGCCCCAGCATTTT
TRBJ2-1,TRBV25-1,-,few,CASSELIPYNEQFF,TGTGCCAGCAGTGAATTGATACCTTACAATGAGCAGTTCTTC
TRBJ1-2,TRBV6-5,TRBD1,few,CASSVGQGDGYTF,TGTGCCAGCAGCGTGGGACAGGGTGATGGCTACACCTTC
TRBJ1-6,TRBV10-3,-,few,CAISESKPSPLHF,TGTGCCATCAGTGAGTCGAAGCCTTCACCCCTCCACTTT
TRBJ2-1,TRBV5-1,-,few,CASSLAIGSYNEQFF,TGCGCCAGCAGCTTGGCGATCGGGTCCTACAATGAGCAGTTCTTC
TRBJ2-3,TRBV7-9,TRBD2,-,CASRVTSGLTDTQYF,TGTGCCAGTAGAGTCACTAGCGGACTCACAGATACGCAGTATTTT
TRBJ2-1,TRBV20-1,TRBD2,-,CSALKGTSGSDNEQFF,TGCAGTGCCTTAAAGGGGACTAGCGGGAGTGACAATGAGCAGTTCTTC
TRBJ2-1,TRBV10-3,-,-,CAISADRSEGYNNEQFF,TGTGCCATCAGTGCCGACAGGTCGGAGGGATACAACAATGAGCAGTTCTTC
TRBJ2-1,TRBV20-1,TRBD2,-,CSARVPAGVINEQFF,TGCAGTGCTAGAGTACCAGCGGGAGTTATAAATGAGCAGTTCTTC
TRBJ2-6,TRBV4-3,-,many,CASSQALPGANVLTF,TGCGCCAGCAGCCAAGCCCTCCCGGGGGCCAACGTCCTGACTTTC
TRBJ2-5,TRBV7-9,-,few,CASSQKGTLQETQYF,TGTGCCAGCAGCCAAAAAGGCACTCTTCAAGAGACCCAGTACTTC